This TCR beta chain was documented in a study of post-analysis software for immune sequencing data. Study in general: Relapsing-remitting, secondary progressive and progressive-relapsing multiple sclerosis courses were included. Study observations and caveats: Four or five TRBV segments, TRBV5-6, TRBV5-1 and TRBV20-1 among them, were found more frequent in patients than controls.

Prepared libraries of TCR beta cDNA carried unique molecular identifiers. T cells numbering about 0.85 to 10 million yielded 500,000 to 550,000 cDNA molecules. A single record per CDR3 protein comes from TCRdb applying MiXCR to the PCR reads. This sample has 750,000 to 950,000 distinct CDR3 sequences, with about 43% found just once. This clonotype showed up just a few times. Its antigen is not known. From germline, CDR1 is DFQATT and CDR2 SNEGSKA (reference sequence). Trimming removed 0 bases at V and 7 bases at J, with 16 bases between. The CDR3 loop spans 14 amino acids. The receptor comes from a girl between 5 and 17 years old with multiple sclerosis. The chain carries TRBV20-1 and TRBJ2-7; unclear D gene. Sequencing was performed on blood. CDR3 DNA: TGCAGTGCTAGAGACGAAAGAGGTCCATTAGAGCAGTACTTC. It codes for CSARDERGPLEQYF.